The 4 T cell receptor beta chains given below trace back to one sample, sequenced in a study of T cells after yellow fever vaccination. TCRdb re-called the 5' RACE reads with MiXCR, one entry per CDR3 protein. The sample holds about 260,000 distinct CDR3 sequences; approximately 5.2% are singletons and the top ten take 2.5% to 4%. This material consisted of CD4+ T cells sorted from PBMCs, taken on the day of the yellow fever booster vaccination. All receptors come from a young man who received the YFV17D yellow fever vaccine.

In this sample, this clonotype turned up many times. The chain links TRBV4-2 to TRBJ2-1; D uncertain. V gave up 3 bases and J gave up 5 bases, with 8 bases separating them. The V gene's germline CDR1 is LGHNA and CDR2 YNFKEQ. The CDR3 sequence is 13 residues long. The CDR3 spells CASSQTRDNEQFF. CDR3 in DNA: TGTGCCAGCAGCCAGACAAGAGACAATGAGCAGTTCTTC.

This clonotype was seen more than once but under ten times. This chain links TRBV7-2 with TRBJ1-2, with D possibly TRBD1 on 6 matching bases. Germline V lookup: CDR1 SGHTA, CDR2 FQGNSA. The CDR3 runs to 14 residues. Trimming took 5 bases from V and 8 from J, leaving 18 bases between them. The CDR3: CASSAQTDRRGYTF. The CDR3 DNA is TGTGCCAGCAGCGCCCAGACGGACAGACGAGGCTACACCTTC.

This clonotype turned up a few times. The rearrangement joins TRBV28 to TRBJ1-1, with D tentatively TRBD1 (5 bases). The germline gives CDR1 MDHEN, CDR2 SYDVKM. The germline V and J ends were trimmed by 8 bases and 4 bases, with 14 bases remaining between them. The length of the CDR3 is 13 residues. The CDR3 here is CASSWSGGTEAFF. CDR3 coding DNA: TGTGCCAGCTCCTGGTCGGGGGGCACTGAAGCTTTCTTT.

The CDR3 region is CASSEAPTITYEQYF. In DNA form, the CDR3 reads TGTGCCAGCAGTGAAGCCCCCACCATTACCTACGAGCAGTACTTC. The chain has TRBV2 and TRBJ2-7; no clear D. V was trimmed by 0 bases and J by 2 bases, leaving 11 bases between them. CDR1 is SNHLY, CDR2 FYNNEI, per germline. The CDR3 covers 15 residues.